This T cell receptor (beta chain) is drawn from a study of control samples from healthy donors and cancer patients. CDR1 and CDR2 (germline): MNHEY, SMNVEV (reference sequence). Trimming took 3 bases from V and 0 from J, leaving 9 bases between them. The CDR3 extends over 14 amino acids. Profiling relied on immunoSEQ multiplex PCR, and the TCRdb table lists in-frame clones only, not all of them. This table holds about 75,000 clones, approximately 80% found once. This clone was seen just once. This clonotype was sampled from a man aged 45-65 years in good health. Sequencing was done on a sample of blood. The chain links TRBV27 to TRBJ2-7; D gene uncertain. Here the CDR3 reads CASSFGGTSYEQYF. CDR3 nucleotides: TGTGCCAGCAGTTTTGGCGGCACCTCCTACGAGCAGTACTTC.